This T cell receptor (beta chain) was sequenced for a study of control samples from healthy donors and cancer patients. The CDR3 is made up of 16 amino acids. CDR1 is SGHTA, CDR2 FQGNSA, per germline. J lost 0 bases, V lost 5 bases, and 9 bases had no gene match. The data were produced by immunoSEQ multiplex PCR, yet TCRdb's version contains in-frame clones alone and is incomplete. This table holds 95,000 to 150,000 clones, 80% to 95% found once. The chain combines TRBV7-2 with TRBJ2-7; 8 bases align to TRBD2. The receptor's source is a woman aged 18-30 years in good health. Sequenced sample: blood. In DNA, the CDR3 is TGTGCCAGCAGCAAAATCGGGACTAGACTCTCCTACGAGCAGTACTTC. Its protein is CASSKIGTRLSYEQYF. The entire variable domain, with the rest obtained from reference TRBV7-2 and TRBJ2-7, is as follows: GAGVSQSPSNKVTEKGKDVELRCDPISGHTALYWYRQSLGQGLEFLIYFQGNSAPDKSGLPSDRFSAERTGGSVSTLTIQRTQQEDSAVYLCASSKIGTRLSYEQYFGPGTRLTVT.